The 20 T cell receptor beta chains presented below share a single source sample, sequenced in a study of ipilimumab plus nivolumab after autologous stem cell transplantation. Assay used: immunoSEQ multiplex PCR; TCRdb lists only in-frame clones, some missing. The sample lists 20,000 to 30,000 clones, around 84% occurring once. The sequenced sample was PBMCs, obtained in a trial of ipilimumab plus nivolumab as post-transplant consolidation. All receptors derive from a male donor with diffuse large B-cell lymphoma.

The chain uses TRBV5-1 and TRBJ1-4; 10 bases map to TRBD1. Germline V CDR1 and CDR2: SGHRS, YFSETQ. V lost 7 bases to trimming and J lost 5 bases; unmatched junction nucleotides: 5. The CDR3 runs 14 residues. The CDR3 is CASAPGQGNEKLFF. The CDR3 region has the DNA TGCGCCAGCGCACCGGGACAGGGGAATGAAAAACTGTTTTTT.

The J gene is TRBJ1-6, the V gene TRBV6-6; TRBD1 is a possible D gene (5 bases). Looked up from germline, CDR1 is MNHNY and CDR2 is SVGAGI (reference sequence). CDR3 length: 14 amino acids. Trimming shortened V by 6 bases and J by 7 bases, and 13 bases separated the two germline ends. The CDR3 reads CASRDTGRNSPLHF. In DNA form, the CDR3 reads TGTGCCAGCAGGGACACGGGAAGAAATTCACCCCTCCACTTT.

The chain combines TRBV5-3 with TRBJ2-2; D may be TRBD1 (6 bases). TRBV5-3 is annotated as an ORF whose role is uncertain. The CDR3 loop spans 18 amino acids. The V gene lost 0 bases and the J gene lost 1 base, with 16 bases spanning the gap. In DNA, the CDR3 is TGTGCCAGAAGCTTGGGCCTTGAGCCAGGGGAGAACACCGGGGAGCTGTTTTTT. The encoded protein is CARSLGLEPGENTGELFF.

This clone was seen more than once but under ten times. The chain joins TRBV19 to TRBJ2-1; no clear D gene. V gave up 0 bases and J gave up 8 bases, with 14 bases separating them. The CDR3 sequence is 15 residues long. CDR1 and CDR2 (germline): LNHDA, SQIVND (reference sequence). CDR3 sequence: CASSIEGKVRDEQFF. The CDR3, as DNA: TGTGCCAGTAGTATAGAAGGAAAAGTTAGAGATGAGCAGTTCTTC.

The chain uses TRBV23-1 and TRBJ1-2; tentative D call: TRBD1 (5 bases). TRBV23-1 is an open reading frame, and its role is uncertain. Trimming removed 7 bases from V and 4 bases from J, with 10 bases in between. The CDR3 is 12 residues long. CDR3 residues: CASKTGGYGYTF. CDR3 nucleotides: TGCGCCAGCAAAACAGGCGGCTATGGCTACACCTTC.

This clone occurred a few times. J is TRBJ1-2 and V is TRBV5-4, with D uncertain. Trimming cost V 0 bases and J 6 bases, with 9 bases left between them. Germline V gene data show CDR1 as SGHNT and CDR2 as YYREEE (reference sequence). The CDR3 contains 13 residues. CDR3 bases: TGTGCCAGCAGCTTGGAAAGGTACGATGGCTACACCTTC. Protein: CASSLERYDGYTF.

This clone was recorded only once. V and J are TRBV7-3 and TRBJ2-5, with TRBD2 matching 8 bases. This CDR3 is 14 amino acids long. The V segment lost 5 bases and the J segment 5 bases; nucleotides outside the gene matches: 7. Looked up from germline, CDR1 is SGHTA and CDR2 is FQGTGA. CDR3: CASSPGGAGETQYF. DNA for the CDR3: TGTGCCAGCAGCCCGGGGGGGGCCGGGGAGACCCAGTACTTC.

In its sample, this clone was seen a few times. The chain uses TRBV11-3 and TRBJ2-7; D is unclear. V was pared by 8 bases and J by 6 bases, with 14 bases between. The germline V gene encodes CDR1 SGHNT and CDR2 YENEEA. This CDR3 comprises 12 residues. CDR3 protein: CASSKELGEQYF. DNA for the CDR3: TGTGCCAGCTCTAAGGAGCTTGGCGAGCAGTACTTC.

The chain has TRBV5-1 and TRBJ1-5; D might be TRBD1 (5 bases). Germline V lookup: CDR1 SGHRS, CDR2 YFSETQ. Deletions cut 4 bases from V and 1 base from J, with 12 bases between. The CDR3 length is 15 residues. The CDR3: CASSTDGQSNQPQHF. CDR3 DNA sequence: TGCGCCAGCAGCACCGATGGACAAAGCAATCAGCCCCAGCATTTT. Full variable domain (rest looked up from reference TRBV5-1 and TRBJ1-5): KAGVTQTPRYLIKTRGQQVTLSCSPISGHRSVSWYQQTPGQGLQFLFEYFSETQRNKGNFPGRFSGRQFSNSRSEMNVSTLELGDSALYLCASSTDGQSNQPQHFGDGTRLSIL.

J is TRBJ1-4 and V is TRBV2, with 9 bases identical to TRBD1. The V and J ends lost 8 bases and 2 bases, in that order; junction bases with no gene match: 3. The CDR3 is 14 amino acids. Germline V gene data show CDR1 as SNHLY and CDR2 as FYNNEI. The CDR3 loop is CASRDRGTNEKLFF. CDR3 DNA: TGTGCCAGCCGCGACAGGGGGACTAATGAAAAACTGTTTTTT.

The chain couples TRBV15 to TRBJ1-6; D is possibly TRBD1 (6 bases). This CDR3 has 16 amino acids. Germline V CDR1 and CDR2: LNHNV, YYDKDF (reference sequence). Trimming removed 0 bases at V and 9 bases at J, with 15 bases between. In nucleotides, the CDR3 is TGTGCCACCAGCAGAGATGGGGGGGCTGGGGTTTCACCCCTCCACTTT. Protein: CATSRDGGAGVSPLHF.

V is TRBV19 and J is TRBJ1-6; 7 bases line up with TRBD1. Germline assignment: CDR1 LNHDA and CDR2 SQIVND (reference sequence). The CDR3 totals 14 residues. With 6 bases clipped from V and 13 bases from J, the junction kept 12 bases outside the gene matches. CDR3 in amino acids: CASSQGGGGTPLHF. The CDR3 region has the DNA TGTGCCAGTAGCCAGGGAGGGGGCGGGACGCCCCTCCACTTT.

This chain links TRBV2 with TRBJ2-1; 9 positions match TRBD1. The germline V gene has CDR1 SNHLY and CDR2 FYNNEI. V lost 6 bases, J lost 1 base, and 10 bases stayed unmatched. The CDR3 contains 17 residues. CDR3 DNA: TGTGCCAGCAGCCCTAACAGGGGGCGAGGTTCCTACAATGAGCAGTTCTTC. Translation: CASSPNRGRGSYNEQFF.

J is TRBJ1-2 and V is TRBV5-4; D unresolved. The germline gives CDR1 SGHNT, CDR2 YYREEE (reference sequence). The CDR3 extends over 14 amino acids. Trimming shortened V by 0 bases and J by 4 bases, and 10 bases separated the two germline ends. DNA for the CDR3: TGTGCCAGCAGCTTGGCTTCTGGTTTCTATGGCTACACCTTC. Translating gives CASSLASGFYGYTF.

As for this clone: The sample carries other DNA sequences with the same CDR3. The chain carries TRBV5-1 and TRBJ2-7; the D is unclear. The CDR3 length is 14 residues. V lost 0 bases and J 0 bases, leaving 7 bases between the germline ends. CDR1 and CDR2 from the germline V gene are SGHRS and YFSETQ. The CDR3 DNA reads as TGCGCCAGCAGCTTGGGCGGCTACTCCTACGAGCAGTACTTC. Protein: CASSLGGYSYEQYF.

The chain links TRBV6-4 to TRBJ1-1; D is ambiguous. The CDR3 covers 13 residues. The germline V and J ends were trimmed by 8 bases and 1 base, with 11 bases remaining between them. Per germline, CDR1 MRHNA and CDR2 SNTAGT. The CDR3 region is CASRWARNTEAFF. CDR3 in DNA: TGTGCCAGCCGGTGGGCAAGGAACACTGAAGCTTTCTTT.

This clone appeared a single time. The chain couples TRBV21-1 to TRBJ2-3. TRBV21-1 is shown as a pseudogene. This CDR3 region has 13 residues. The CDR3 sequence is CASTRAPRNTQYF. DNA of the CDR3: TGTGCCAGCACCCGGGCCCCCAGAAATACGCAGTATTTT.

This clone has more than one count but fewer than ten. V gene TRBV19 combines with J gene TRBJ2-2, with 10 bases aligning to TRBD2. V gave up 7 bases and J gave up 8 bases; unmatched junction bases: 10. This CDR3 region has 15 residues. Per germline, CDR1 LNHDA and CDR2 SQIVND (reference sequence). DNA for the CDR3: TGTGCCAGTACCCCTCTTCTAGCGGGGGCAGGGGAGCTGTTTTTT. Translation: CASTPLLAGAGELFF. Full variable domain (rest looked up from reference TRBV19 and TRBJ2-2): DGGITQSPKYLFRKEGQNVTLSCEQNLNHDAMYWYRQDPGQGLRLIYYSQIVNDFQKGDIAEGYSVSREKKESFPLTVTSAQKNPTAFYLCASTPLLAGAGELFFGEGSRLTVL.

This clone is medium-sized (0.01 to 0.1%). This chain uses TRBV5-6 with TRBJ2-2, with D possibly being TRBD1 (6 bases). This CDR3 region has 16 residues. The germline V and J ends were trimmed by 2 bases and 4 bases, with 15 bases remaining between them. Germline V gives CDR1 SGHDT, CDR2 YYEEEE. CDR3 bases: TGTGCCAGCAGCTTTCCCGGGACAATCTCCACCGGGGAGCTGTTTTTT. It translates to CASSFPGTISTGELFF.

Written as DNA, the CDR3 is TGTGCCAGCAGCCAAGATTTGTGGACAGGGAGGTCTGGAAACACCATATATTTT. It translates to CASSQDLWTGRSGNTIYF. The chain uses TRBV4-2 and TRBJ1-3; 8 bases line up with TRBD1. Per germline, CDR1 LGHNA and CDR2 YNFKEQ. The ends lost 0 bases at V and 1 base at J; junction bases unmatched: 8. The CDR3 runs to 18 residues.